This T cell receptor (beta chain) came from a study of blood T cell repertoires in COVID-19. Overall study context: Whether acute or convalescent, the COVID-19 samples came from the United States, Italy and Spain. T cells, B-cell-depleted T cells, or PBMCs supplied cDNA or gDNA.

The V gene end was trimmed by 10 bases and the J gene end by 7 bases; junction bases not matched to a gene: 9. CDR3 length equals 13 residues. Germline V gives CDR1 MNHEY, CDR2 SVGAGI. In the original workflow: Amplification from reference gene primers served as the basis for estimated nucleated cell counts. The protocol was immunoSEQ multiplex PCR, while the TCRdb copy is restricted to in-frame clones and leaves out a portion. That table is the source of V, J and clone size, and D and trimming were worked out from the DNA. Among about 33,000 clones listed, about 88% were seen once. Sequenced material: peripheral blood. The chain has TRBV6-5 and TRBJ2-1, with TRBD1 identical over 8 bases. This receptor was taken from a human donor in a cohort sampled during active COVID-19. CDR3 protein: CATTRTGWNEQFF. The CDR3 region has the DNA TGTGCCACCACCCGGACAGGGTGGAATGAGCAGTTCTTC.